The sequence of this T cell receptor beta chain was determined in a study of blood T cell repertoires in COVID-19. Participant age was about 18 to 89 years, and participants resided in 25 or so US areas. The repertoire was sequenced with immunoSEQ multiplex PCR; TCRdb's copy has only in-frame clones and lacks some. The sample shows a few hundred thousand clones, over 75% of them seen only once. Trimming removed 6 bases from V and 7 bases from J, with 13 bases in between. The CDR3 consists of 13 residues. The germline CDR1 and CDR2 sequences are SGHTA and FQGNSA. The receptor's source is a man aged 35 to 55 who had recovered from COVID-19. V usage is TRBV7-2 and J usage is TRBJ2-1; D is undetermined. The sequenced sample consisted of PBMCs or T cells enriched from blood (not recorded which). This chain's CDR3 is CASSTPVGNEQFF. Written as DNA, the CDR3 is TGTGCCAGCAGTACCCCAGTCGGGAATGAGCAGTTCTTC.